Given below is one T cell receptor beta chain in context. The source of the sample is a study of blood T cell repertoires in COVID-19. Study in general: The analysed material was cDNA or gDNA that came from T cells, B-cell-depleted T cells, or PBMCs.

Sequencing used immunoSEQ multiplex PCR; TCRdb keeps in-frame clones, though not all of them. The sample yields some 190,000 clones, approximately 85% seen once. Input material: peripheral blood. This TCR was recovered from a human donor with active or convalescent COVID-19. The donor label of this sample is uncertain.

The CDR3 region is CASSVLAGGPGEQFF. The CDR3 region has the DNA TGTGCCAGCAGCGTCCTAGCGGGAGGGCCTGGCGAGCAGTTCTTC. This chain connects TRBV2 to TRBJ2-1, with 12 bases lining up with TRBD2. V dropped 6 bases and J dropped 10; count of bases not matched to a gene: 10. The germline V gene encodes CDR1 SNHLY and CDR2 FYNNEI. The CDR3 is made up of 15 amino acids.